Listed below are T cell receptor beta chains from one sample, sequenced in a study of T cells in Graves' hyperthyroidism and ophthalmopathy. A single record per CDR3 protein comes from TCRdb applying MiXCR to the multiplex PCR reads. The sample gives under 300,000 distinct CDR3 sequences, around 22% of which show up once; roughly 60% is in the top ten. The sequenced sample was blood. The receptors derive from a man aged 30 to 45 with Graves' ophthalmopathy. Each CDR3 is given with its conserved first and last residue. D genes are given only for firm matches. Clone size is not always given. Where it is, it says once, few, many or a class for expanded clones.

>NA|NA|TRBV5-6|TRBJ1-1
TGTGCCAGCAGTGAGGAAGGGGTCTACACTGAAGCTTTCTTT
CASSEEGVYTEAFF
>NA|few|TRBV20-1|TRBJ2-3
TGCAGTGCTAGAAAGCGAGCGGGAGATACGCAGTATTTT
CSARKRAGDTQYF
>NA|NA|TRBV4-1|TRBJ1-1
TGCGCCAGCACCCCGGGACTAAGGAACACTGAAGCTTTCTTT
CASTPGLRNTEAFF
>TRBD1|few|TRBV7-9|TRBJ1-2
TGTGCCAGCAGCTGGGACAGGGGGTATGGCTACACCTTC
CASSWDRGYGYTF
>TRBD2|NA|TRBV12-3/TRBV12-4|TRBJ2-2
TGTGCCAGCAGTTTTTGGGAGGGTGGGACCGGGGAGCTGTTTTTT
CASSFWEGGTGELFF
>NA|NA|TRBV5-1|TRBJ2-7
TGCGCCAGCAGCTTGGGAGATAGACCTCTCCTCTACGAGCAGTACTTC
CASSLGDRPLLYEQYF
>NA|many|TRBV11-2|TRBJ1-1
TGTGCCAGCAGCTTAGGGGGGAGGAACACTGAAGCTTTCTTT
CASSLGGRNTEAFF
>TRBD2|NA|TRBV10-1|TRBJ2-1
TGCGCCAGCAGTGAGTGGGGGGGTGAGCAGTTCTTC
CASSEWGGEQFF
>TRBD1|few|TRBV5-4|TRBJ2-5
TGTGCCAGCAGCTTGGGAGACAGGGGCCCCCAAGAGACCCAGTACTTC
CASSLGDRGPQETQYF
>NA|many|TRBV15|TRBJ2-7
TGTGCCACCAGCAGGGCTAAGGACAGGGAGGGCGAGCAGTACTTC
CATSRAKDREGEQYF
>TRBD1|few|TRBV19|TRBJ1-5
TGTGCCAGTAGTATCGACAGGGGTAGCAATCAGCCCCAGCATTTT
CASSIDRGSNQPQHF
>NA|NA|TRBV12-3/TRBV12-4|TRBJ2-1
TGTGCCAGCAGTTTCGGTCCGGGGCTGCGGCAGAATGAGCAGTTCTTC
CASSFGPGLRQNEQFF
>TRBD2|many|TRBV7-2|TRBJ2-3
TGTGCCAGCAGCTCCCCGGGGAGGGCGGGAGATACGCAGTATTTT
CASSSPGRAGDTQYF
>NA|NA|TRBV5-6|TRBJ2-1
TGTGCCAGCAGCTTGGTGGGCGCTGAGCAGTTCTTC
CASSLVGAEQFF
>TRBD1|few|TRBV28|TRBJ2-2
TGTGCCAGCAGTCCCTTCAGGGGGCATCCCGGGGAGCTGTTTTTT
CASSPFRGHPGELFF
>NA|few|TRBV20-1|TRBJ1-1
TGCAGTGCGAGCGGGGTGGACACTGAAGCTTTCTTT
CSASGVDTEAFF
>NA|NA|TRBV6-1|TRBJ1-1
TGTGCCAGCAGTGTAAAGGCAAACACTGAAGCTTTCTTT
CASSVKANTEAFF
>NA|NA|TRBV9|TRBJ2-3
TGTGCCAGCAGCGTAGTAGCGTCAAGCACAGATACGCAGTATTTT
CASSVVASSTDTQYF
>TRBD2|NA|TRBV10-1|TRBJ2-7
TGTGCCATCAGTTCTTCCTGGGGACTAGCGGGTACCTACGAGCAGTACTTC
CAISSSWGLAGTYEQYF
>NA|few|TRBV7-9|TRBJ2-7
TGTGCCAGCAGCTTCTCTTCCCACGAGCAGTACTTC
CASSFSSHEQYF
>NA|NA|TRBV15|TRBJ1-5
TGTGCCACCAGCAGTGACAGGCGATATAGCAATCAGCCCCAGCATTTT
CATSSDRRYSNQPQHF
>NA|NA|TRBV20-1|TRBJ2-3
TGCAGTGCTGAGGCGGGGCTTCGTGGGCAGGGCACAGATACGCAGTATTTT
CSAEAGLRGQGTDTQYF
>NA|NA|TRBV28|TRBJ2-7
TGTGCCAGCAGCCGGGAACATTACGAGCAGTACTTC
CASSREHYEQYF
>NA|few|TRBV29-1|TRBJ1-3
TGCAGCGTTGGGATGGGCTCTGGAAACACCATATATTTT
CSVGMGSGNTIYF
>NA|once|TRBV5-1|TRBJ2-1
TGCGCCAGCGCCAGAAACACCATCCTGCCGGGCGGTGAGCAGTTCTTC
CASARNTILPGGEQFF
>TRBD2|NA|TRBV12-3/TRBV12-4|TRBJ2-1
TGTGCCAGCAGTTCAACGCTAGGCCGAGGACTAGCGGGAAACGGTAATGAGCAGTTCTTC
CASSSTLGRGLAGNGNEQFF
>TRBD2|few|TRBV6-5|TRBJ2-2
TGTGCCAGCAGTTACTCGACGACTAGCTCCGGGGAGCTGTTTTTT
CASSYSTTSSGELFF
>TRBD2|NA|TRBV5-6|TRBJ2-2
TGTGCCAGCAGCTTTTACAACAGGGGGTTTTCACGGCTAGCGGGAGACACCGGGGAGCTGTTTTTT
CASSFYNRGFSRLAGDTGELFF
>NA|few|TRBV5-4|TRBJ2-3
TGTGCCAGCAGCTTGGCGGGCCGGGAGACAGATACGCAGTATTTT
CASSLAGRETDTQYF
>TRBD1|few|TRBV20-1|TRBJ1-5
TGCAGTGCTATTAACCGGGGACAGGGGAATCAGCCCCAGCATTTT
CSAINRGQGNQPQHF
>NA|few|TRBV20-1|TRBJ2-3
TGCAGTGCTAGAGATCTAGGTTCAATTTTCACAGATACGCAGTATTTT
CSARDLGSIFTDTQYF
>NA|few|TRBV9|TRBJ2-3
TGTGCCAGCAGCGGCCAATCGAGTGTCCCCACCCTTACGCAGTATTTT
CASSGQSSVPTLTQYF
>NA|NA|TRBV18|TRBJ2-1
TGTGCCAGCTCACCCCCTAAGCTAGAAGGCAATGAGCAGTTCTTC
CASSPPKLEGNEQFF
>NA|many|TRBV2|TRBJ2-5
TGTGCCAGCAGAAAAAGGACGGACCAAGAGACCCAGTACTTC
CASRKRTDQETQYF
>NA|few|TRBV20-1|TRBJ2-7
TGCAGTGCTAGAGATAATGGGGGGGGGGGGCACGAGCAGTACTTC
CSARDNGGGGHEQYF
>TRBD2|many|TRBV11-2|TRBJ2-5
TGTGCCAGCAGCGGGACTAGCGGGAGAGGAGAGACCCAGTACTTC
CASSGTSGRGETQYF
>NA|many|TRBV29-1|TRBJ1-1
TGCAGCGTTGAAGAGGACGCAGGGGACACTGAAGCTTTCTTT
CSVEEDAGDTEAFF
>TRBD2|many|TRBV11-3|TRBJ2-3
TGTGCCAGCAGCCGCAGCGGGAGAATGGCAGATACGCAGTATTTT
CASSRSGRMADTQYF
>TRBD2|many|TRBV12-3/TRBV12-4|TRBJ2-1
TGTGCCAGCAGACGTACTAGCGCCAGCTCCTACAATGAGCAGTTCTTC
CASRRTSASSYNEQFF
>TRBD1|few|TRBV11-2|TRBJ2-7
TGTGCCAGCAGCGCATCCGGGACAGGATTCGAAGAGCAGTACTTC
CASSASGTGFEEQYF
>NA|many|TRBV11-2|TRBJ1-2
TGTGCCAGCAGCTTAGGAGGGATCGAGGGCTACACCTTC
CASSLGGIEGYTF
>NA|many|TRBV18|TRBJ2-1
TGTGCCAGCTCCCAACAATATGACAGGTACAATGAGCAGTTCTTC
CASSQQYDRYNEQFF
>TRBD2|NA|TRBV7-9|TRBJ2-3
TGTGCCACGAAATTAGGACTAGCGGGAGTGCGCACAGATACGCAGTATTTT
CATKLGLAGVRTDTQYF
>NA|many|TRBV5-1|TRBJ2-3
TGCGCCAGCAGCTTGGCTCCGGAACCCGCAGGCACAGATACGCAGTATTTT
CASSLAPEPAGTDTQYF
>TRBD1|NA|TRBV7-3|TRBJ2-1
TGTGCCAGCAGCTTAAAGGGGCGGGGGACAGGGTATGAGCAGTTCTTC
CASSLKGRGTGYEQFF
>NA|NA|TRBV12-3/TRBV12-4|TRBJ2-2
TGTGCCAGCAGTTTTAGCGGTCCGGGCACCGGGGAGCTGTTTTTT
CASSFSGPGTGELFF
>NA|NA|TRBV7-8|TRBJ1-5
TGTGCCAGCAGGGAGGGCCCTCTAAGCAATCAGCCCCAGCATTTT
CASREGPLSNQPQHF
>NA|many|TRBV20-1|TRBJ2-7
TGCAGTGCCCCCAGGGGAAGCGAGCAGTACTTC
CSAPRGSEQYF
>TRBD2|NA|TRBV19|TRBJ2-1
TGTGCCAGTAGTATCCGGGGGGGGACCTACAATGAGCAGTTCTTC
CASSIRGGTYNEQFF
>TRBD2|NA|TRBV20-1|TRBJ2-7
TGCAGTGCTAGGCCGACTAGCGGGACCGACGAGCAGTACTTC
CSARPTSGTDEQYF
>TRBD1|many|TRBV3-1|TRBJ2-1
TGTGCCAGCAGCCAAGCCCCGGGACAGGGTGCCCATGAGCAGTTCTTC
CASSQAPGQGAHEQFF
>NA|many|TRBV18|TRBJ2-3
TGTGCCAGCTCAAACTCGCAGGTCACAGATACGCAGTATTTT
CASSNSQVTDTQYF
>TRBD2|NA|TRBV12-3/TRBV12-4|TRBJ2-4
TGTGCCAGCAGTTTAAGTGGGAGGGCCGTTTCGAGAGGGAGCATTCAGTACTTC
CASSLSGRAVSRGSIQYF
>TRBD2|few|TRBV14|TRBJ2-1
TGTGCCAGCAGTCTTAGCGGGATTGAGCAGTTCTTC
CASSLSGIEQFF
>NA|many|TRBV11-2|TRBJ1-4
TGTGCCAGCAGCTTAGGCGGGTCTAATGAAAAACTGTTTTTT
CASSLGGSNEKLFF
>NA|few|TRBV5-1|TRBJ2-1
TGCGCCAGCAGCATTGGGGGGTACGATGAGCAGTTCTTC
CASSIGGYDEQFF
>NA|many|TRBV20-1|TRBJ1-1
TGCAGTGCAAAGGGTGAAGCTTTCTTT
CSAKGEAFF
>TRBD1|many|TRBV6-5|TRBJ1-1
TGTGCCAGCAGTTACGGACAGGACAACACTGAAGCTTTCTTT
CASSYGQDNTEAFF